A selection of T cell receptor beta chains follows, all from one sample in a study of glioma-infiltrating T cells after dendritic cell vaccination. Clones were read by immunoSEQ multiplex PCR, and TCRdb kept only the in-frame ones, dropping some. Of tens of thousands of clones listed, under 85% are singletons. The source was blood, collected after dendritic cell vaccination. These receptors were obtained from a human donor with glioblastoma. Both conserved end residues are part of each CDR3.

>TRBV30|TRBJ1-2
CAADRGRDGYTF
>TRBV10-3|TRBJ1-6
CAISEGTGDTTPLHF
>TRBV10-3|TRBJ1-4
CAISESKGNEKLFF
>TRBV30|TRBJ1-5
CASLRTGGNEQPQHF
>TRBV7-8|TRBJ2-1
CASSLVRSSYNEQFF
>TRBV10-2|TRBJ2-7
CASSQGLGEQYF
>TRBV20-1|TRBJ1-4
CSARSDEKLFF
>TRBV9|TRBJ2-2
CASTLGQVNTGELFF
>TRBV10-1|TRBJ2-7
CASSDKRGGAYEQYF
>TRBV19|TRBJ2-5
CASTPAGGALYQETQYF
>TRBV19|TRBJ2-3
CASSGAASGGGTDTQYF
>TRBV19|TRBJ1-2
CASRSLGGSHYGYTF
>TRBV19|.
CASSIVGGGEFSYEQYF
>TRBV18|TRBJ1-6
CASSSAATVSSYNSPLHF
>TRBV7-9|TRBJ1-1
CASSQTPGQGNTEAFF
>TRBV2|TRBJ1-1
CASSQNTEAFF
>TRBV4-3|TRBJ1-6
CASSQVRGAFNSPLHF
>TRBV4-1|TRBJ2-5
CASSPDPSGETQYF
>TRBV7-8|TRBJ1-1
CASSHRGQNTEAFF
>TRBV19|TRBJ1-3
CASSISTGNTIYF
>TRBV9|TRBJ2-1
CASSFRDSDTYNEQFF
>TRBV5-1|TRBJ1-1
CASGDRNTEAFF